The clone carrying this T cell receptor (beta chain) was counted at least ten times. Noted time point: newly diagnosed GD, antithyroid drugs for less than 3 months. PBMC RNA served as the TCR library source. The record originates from a study of regulatory T cells in long-lasting Graves disease. Through Arm-PCR of CDR3 regions and iRepertoire HTBI primers, TCR beta libraries were built. TCRdb re-analysed the multiplex PCR reads in MiXCR, keeping a single row per CDR3 protein. This sample has around 360,000 distinct CDR3 sequences, with roughly 16% found just once. V lost 4 bases, J lost 5 bases, and 9 bases stayed unmatched. CDR1 is SEHNR and CDR2 is FQNEAQ in the germline V gene (reference sequence). The CDR3 is 15 residues long. The sample also formed part of further work on T cells in Graves' hyperthyroidism and ophthalmopathy.

The rearrangement joins TRBV7-9 to TRBJ1-2; 8 bases map to TRBD1. This specimen was peripheral blood mononuclear cells (PBMCs), taken at new diagnosis, from a patient treated with antithyroid drugs. The receptor was isolated from a woman under 30 with Graves disease. The CDR3 region has the DNA TGTGCCAGCAGCTCCACCCTGACAGGGGAATATGGCTACACCTTC. Amino acids: CASSSTLTGEYGYTF. The full variable domain, rest sourced from reference TRBV7-9 and TRBJ1-2, is DTGVSQNPRHKITKRGQNVTFRCDPISEHNRLYWYRQTLGQGPEFLTYFQNEAQLEKSRLLSDRFSAERPKGSFSTLEIQRTEQGDSAMYLCASSSTLTGEYGYTFGSGTRLTVV.